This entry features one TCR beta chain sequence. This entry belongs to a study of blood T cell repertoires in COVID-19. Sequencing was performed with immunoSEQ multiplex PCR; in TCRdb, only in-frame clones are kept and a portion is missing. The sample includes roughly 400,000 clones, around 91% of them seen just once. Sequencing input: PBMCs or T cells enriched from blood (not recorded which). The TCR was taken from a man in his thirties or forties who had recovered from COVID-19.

The CDR3 nucleotides are TGTGCCTGGCGGACACCTTGGAACACTGAAGCTTTCTTT. It codes for CAWRTPWNTEAFF. The chain joins TRBV30 to TRBJ1-1, with a weak D call TRBD1 (5 bases). CDR1 GTSNPN and CDR2 SVGIG come from the germline V gene (reference sequence). This CDR3 spans 13 amino acids. V was trimmed by 5 bases and J by 1 base, leaving 11 bases between them.